This paragraph reports one T cell receptor beta chain. No antigen is known for it. The data derive from a study of siplizumab effects on memory and regulatory T cells. Study-level points and caveats: Proliferating Tregs taken from siplizumab cultures were not shown to have a confirmed suppressive function. A major contribution to the alloresponse seemed to be made by naive T cells, which seemed more diverse than memory cells.

The germline V gene has CDR1 MDHEN and CDR2 SYDVKM. CDR3 length: 14 residues. The ends were cut back, 4 bases at V and 6 bases at J, with 16 bases in the middle. Some clones are missing from TCRdb's copy, which holds only in-frame ones; the method was immunoSEQ multiplex PCR. The data hold approximately 75,000 clones, with roughly 93% observed a single time. Specimen: CD8+ T cells sorted from blood. V gene TRBV28 combines with J gene TRBJ2-7, with a possible D match to TRBD2 (6 bases). This receptor was obtained from a human donor in good health. The CDR3 DNA sequence: TGTGCCAGCAGTTCCACGGCGGGGTTCAGCGAGCAGTACTTC. It yields the protein CASSSTAGFSEQYF.